This entry lists 20 T cell receptor beta chains sequenced from one sample in a study of blood T cell repertoires in COVID-19. Generated by immunoSEQ multiplex PCR, the TCRdb table keeps only in-frame clones and is missing some. The sample lists nearly 90,000 clones; less than 95% were seen once. Sequenced input: peripheral blood. These receptors all come from a man in his late teens or twenties with COVID-19, enrolled during active disease.

The V gene is TRBV6-2 or TRBV6-3, the J gene TRBJ2-5, with D maybe TRBD1 (5 bases). In germline, CDR1 is MNHEY, CDR2 SVGEGT. The CDR3 is made up of 15 amino acids. Between the trimmed V and J ends, which lost 4 bases and 2 bases, there was a span of 14 bases. The CDR3 nucleotides are TGTGCCAGCAGTTTGTGGGCAGGGCAACAAGAGACCCAGTACTTC. Protein product: CASSLWAGQQETQYF.

The rearrangement joins TRBV6-1 to TRBJ2-1, with D uncertain. The CDR3 runs to 16 residues. Looked up from germline, CDR1 is MNHNS and CDR2 is SASEGT. Trimming took off 0 bases at V and 3 bases at J, with 12 bases between the two ends. CDR3: CASSEANDFYYNEQFF. The CDR3 coding sequence is TGTGCCAGCAGTGAAGCGAACGATTTCTACTACAATGAGCAGTTCTTC.

In its sample, this clone was seen a few times. The chain has TRBV9 and TRBJ1-6; D might be TRBD1 (6 bases). V lost 3 bases, J lost 4 bases, and 8 bases lay in between. The germline V gene encodes CDR1 SGDLS and CDR2 YYNGEE. CDR3 length equals 14 residues. CDR3 residues: CASSAQGYNSPLHF. The CDR3 DNA is TGTGCCAGCAGCGCACAGGGTTATAATTCACCCCTCCACTTT.

The chain links TRBV5-8 to TRBJ2-2, with TRBD1 matching over 7 bases. The CDR3 contains 15 residues. The V and J ends lost 1 base and 1 base, in that order; junction bases with no gene match: 1. Germline CDR1 SGHTS, CDR2 YDEGEE. CDR3 sequence: CASSLRTGNTGELFF. The CDR3 DNA follows: TGTGCCAGCAGCTTGAGGACAGGGAACACCGGGGAGCTGTTTTTT.

The gene calls are TRBV4-1 and TRBJ2-7; TRBD1 is a possible D gene (6 bases). CDR1 is MGHRA, CDR2 YSYEKL, per germline. This CDR3 comprises 15 residues. Trimming removed 0 bases at V and 2 bases at J, with 11 bases between. The CDR3 sequence is CASSQDEQGPYEQYF. CDR3 coding DNA: TGCGCCAGCAGCCAAGACGAGCAGGGGCCCTACGAGCAGTACTTC.

The J gene is TRBJ2-3, the V gene TRBV7-9; 8 bases are a match to TRBD1. This CDR3 comprises 18 residues. In germline, CDR1 is SEHNR, CDR2 FQNEAQ (reference sequence). V lost 5 bases and J lost 5; bases outside the gene matches: 18. The CDR3 coding sequence is TGTGCCAGCAGCCCATCCCCCCGGACAGGGAATAATAGAGATACGCAGTATTTT. Protein sequence: CASSPSPRTGNNRDTQYF.

This chain joins TRBV4-1 and TRBJ1-5; TRBD1 matches 7 bases. Germline loops: CDR1 MGHRA, CDR2 YSYEKL. This CDR3 region has 15 residues. Trimming took 1 base from V and 6 from J; bases not matched to a gene: 6. This chain's CDR3 is CASSQARTGFQPQHF. The CDR3 DNA reads as TGCGCCAGCAGCCAAGCACGGACAGGCTTTCAGCCCCAGCATTTT.

This chain links TRBV6-6 with TRBJ1-1; perhaps TRBD1 as D (6 bases). The CDR3 consists of 16 residues. Germline loops: CDR1 MNHNY, CDR2 SVGAGI (reference sequence). V was cut by 3 bases and J by 0 bases, with 14 bases left in between. The CDR3 DNA reads TGTGCCAGCAGTTATCCCACGGACAGAATGAACACTGAAGCTTTCTTT. It specifies CASSYPTDRMNTEAFF.

V and J are TRBV20-1 and TRBJ2-1; weak D call: TRBD2 (6 bases). Germline CDR1 DFQATT, CDR2 SNEGSKA (reference sequence). V gave up 3 bases and J gave up 3 bases, with 15 bases separating them. CDR3 length equals 15 residues. CDR3 protein: CSASRAGTYYNEQFF. Written as DNA, the CDR3 is TGCAGTGCTAGTCGGGCCGGGACTTACTACAATGAGCAGTTCTTC.

This chain joins TRBV23-1 and TRBJ2-2; 9 bases fit TRBD1. TRBV23-1 is an ORF, and what it does is uncertain. The junction had 9 bases not matched to a gene; V was cut back by 6 bases and J by 1 base. The length of the CDR3 is 17 residues. In nucleotides, the CDR3 is TGCGCCAGCAGCCCAAAGGACAGGGGCCAGAACACCGGGGAGCTGTTTTTT. Its translation is CASSPKDRGQNTGELFF.

The chain uses TRBV24-1 and TRBJ2-1; 7 bases are shared with TRBD2. Germline trimming cut 4 bases from V and 4 bases from J; bases unmatched to any gene: 12. Germline CDR1 is KGHDR and CDR2 is SFDVKD. The CDR3 runs to 17 residues. This CDR3 reads CATSDSQLGRVYNEQFF. The CDR3 DNA reads as TGTGCCACCAGTGACTCCCAACTGGGGAGGGTATACAATGAGCAGTTCTTC.

The chain couples TRBV19 to TRBJ2-7; TRBD1 agrees at 11 bases. The CDR3 length is 14 residues. CDR1 is LNHDA and CDR2 is SQIVND in the germline V gene (reference sequence). Trimming took 4 bases from V and 3 from J; bases not matched to a gene: 2. CDR3 coding DNA: TGTGCCAGTAGTACGGGACAGGGGGACTACGAGCAGTACTTC. This codes for CASSTGQGDYEQYF.

V is TRBV7-9 and J is TRBJ2-7, with 9 bases fitting TRBD1. Germline-derived CDR1 and CDR2 are SEHNR and FQNEAQ (reference sequence). This CDR3 has 16 amino acids. With 5 bases clipped from V and 1 base from J, the junction kept 9 bases outside the gene matches. Here the CDR3 reads CASSTHSGQGSYEQYF. The CDR3 region has the DNA TGTGCCAGCAGCACACATTCGGGACAGGGATCCTACGAGCAGTACTTC.

J is TRBJ2-7 and V is TRBV6-5; 7 bases are shared with TRBD2. Germline CDR1 and CDR2: MNHEY and SVGAGI. V gave up 6 bases and J gave up 9 bases; unmatched junction bases: 2. This CDR3 spans 10 amino acids. CDR3 sequence reads: CASSTGGQYF. For the CDR3, the DNA is TGTGCCAGCAGCACGGGGGGGCAGTACTTC.

Only one count was recorded for this clone. J is TRBJ2-3 and V is TRBV6-2 or TRBV6-3; a weak D match, TRBD1 (6 bases). Trimming cost V 4 bases and J 0 bases, with 11 bases left between them. Per germline, CDR1 MNHEY and CDR2 SVGEGT. This CDR3 region has 15 residues. CDR3 region: CASSWDIGSTDTQYF. As DNA, the CDR3 is TGTGCCAGCAGTTGGGACATTGGTAGCACAGATACGCAGTATTTT.

This clone showed up just a few times. This sequence joins TRBV3-1 (or the pseudogene TRBV3-2) and TRBJ1-2; D is uncertain. The length of the CDR3 is 13 residues. V lost 1 base and J lost 0, with 3 bases in between. Germline V gene sequence: CDR1 LGHDT, CDR2 YNNKEL (reference sequence). Written as DNA, the CDR3 is TGTGCCAGCAGCCAAGGAGCTAACTATGGCTACACCTTC. Encoded protein: CASSQGANYGYTF.

The chain is built from TRBV2 and TRBJ2-7; no clear D gene. Germline-derived CDR1 and CDR2 are SNHLY and FYNNEI. CDR3 length: 14 amino acids. Trimming cost V 8 bases and J 2 bases, with 16 bases left between them. The CDR3 coding sequence is TGTGCCAGCCTCAACGGAGCGCCAACCTACGAGCAGTACTTC. This gives the protein CASLNGAPTYEQYF. The variable domain in full, completed from reference TRBV2 and TRBJ2-7, reads EPEVTQTPSHQVTQMGQEVILRCVPISNHLYFYWYRQILGQKVEFLVSFYNNEISEKSEIFDDQFSVERPDGSNFTLKIRSTKLEDSAMYFCASLNGAPTYEQYFGPGTRLTVT.

The chain links TRBV5-6 to TRBJ1-3, with D possibly TRBD1 on 5 matching bases. V dropped 1 base and J dropped 1 base, with 9 bases sitting between them. This CDR3 is 15 amino acids long. CDR1 is SGHDT, CDR2 YYEEEE, per germline. The CDR3, as DNA: TGTGCCAGCAGCTTGTCGGGGGTGTCTGGAAACACCATATATTTT. This gives the protein CASSLSGVSGNTIYF.

The rearrangement joins TRBV11-2 to TRBJ2-3; TRBD2 is a possible D gene (6 bases). The V and J ends lost 1 base and 2 bases respectively, with 7 bases between them. The germline V gene encodes CDR1 SGHAT and CDR2 FQNNGV. The CDR3 has 14 amino acids. The CDR3 loop reads CASSLGTNTDTQYF. The CDR3 DNA follows: TGTGCCAGCAGCTTAGGGACTAACACAGATACGCAGTATTTT.

This clone was counted between two and nine times. This chain joins TRBV27 and TRBJ2-1, with 7 positions matching TRBD1. V was pared by 5 bases and J by 0 bases, with 13 bases of the junction left unmatched. This CDR3 is 18 amino acids long. Germline CDR1 reads MNHEY; CDR2 reads SMNVEV (reference sequence). CDR3 bases: TGTGCCAGCAGTCCAGGGGGTCCCACCTCTAGCTCCTACAATGAGCAGTTCTTC. This gives the protein CASSPGGPTSSSYNEQFF.